This is a list of T cell receptor beta chains from one sample in a study of T cell responses to AZD1222 COVID-19 vaccine. This table comes from immunoSEQ multiplex PCR, and its TCRdb copy is limited to in-frame clones, with some not included. Among about 73,000 clones, approximately 90% were seen once, and the ten largest hold about a fifth. The sample was peripheral blood, taken on day 0 of AZD1222 vaccination. Receptor source: an adult in good health. The CDR3 runs from the conserved cysteine through the conserved F or W. A D gene is named only where the DNA matches it firmly. Rows give clone size only sometimes, using once, few, many, or a class for an expanded clone.

d_gene: NA; j_gene: TRBJ1-1; v_gene: TRBV2; abundance: once; CDR3aa: CASSEATGHTEAFF; CDR3nt: TGTGCCAGCAGTGAAGCGACGGGGCACACTGAAGCTTTCTTT
d_gene: NA; j_gene: TRBJ1-1; v_gene: TRBV18; abundance: NA; CDR3aa: CASSTSWNTEAFF; CDR3nt: TGTGCCAGCTCAACAAGTTGGAACACTGAAGCTTTCTTT
d_gene: TRBD1; j_gene: TRBJ1-6; v_gene: TRBV7-3; abundance: NA; CDR3aa: CASSLLGQGASPLHF; CDR3nt: TGTGCCAGCAGCTTATTGGGGCAGGGGGCTTCACCCCTCCACTTT
d_gene: NA; j_gene: TRBJ1-2; v_gene: TRBV9; abundance: NA; CDR3aa: CASSPRGYGYTF; CDR3nt: TGTGCCAGCAGCCCGAGGGGTTATGGCTACACCTTC
d_gene: TRBD1; j_gene: TRBJ2-1; v_gene: TRBV30; abundance: NA; CDR3aa: CALTTDRVGKKGEQFF; CDR3nt: TGTGCCCTGACGACGGACAGGGTCGGGAAAAAGGGTGAGCAGTTCTTC
d_gene: TRBD2; j_gene: TRBJ2-7; v_gene: TRBV4-2; abundance: NA; CDR3aa: CASSPTTGRPSYEQYF; CDR3nt: TGTGCCAGCAGCCCTACTACCGGGAGGCCCTCCTACGAGCAGTACTTC
d_gene: NA; j_gene: TRBJ1-6; v_gene: TRBV3-1/TRBV3-2; abundance: NA; CDR3aa: CASSQRGRGLRQGNNSPLHF; CDR3nt: TGTGCCAGCAGCCAACGCGGAAGGGGTCTGCGGCAGGGAAATAATTCACCCCTCCACTTT
d_gene: NA; j_gene: TRBJ1-3; v_gene: TRBV9; abundance: NA; CDR3aa: CASSVTGLTGNTIYF; CDR3nt: TGTGCCAGCAGCGTCACCGGGCTGACTGGAAACACCATATATTTT
d_gene: NA; j_gene: TRBJ2-1; v_gene: TRBV9; abundance: NA; CDR3aa: CASSLQKAPYDLYNEQFF; CDR3nt: TGTGCCAGCAGCCTACAGAAAGCGCCGTATGACCTCTACAATGAGCAGTTCTTC
d_gene: NA; j_gene: TRBJ1-2; v_gene: TRBV14; abundance: few; CDR3aa: CASSQERVKYTF; CDR3nt: TGTGCCAGCAGCCAAGAGAGGGTAAAGTACACCTTC
d_gene: TRBD2; j_gene: TRBJ2-5; v_gene: TRBV3-1/TRBV3-2; abundance: NA; CDR3aa: CASSQLRTSGGEETQYF; CDR3nt: TGTGCCAGCAGCCAACTTAGGACTAGCGGGGGAGAAGAGACCCAGTACTTC
d_gene: TRBD1; j_gene: TRBJ1-2; v_gene: TRBV28; abundance: NA; CDR3aa: CASSSHRDRAYYGYTF; CDR3nt: TGTGCCAGCAGTTCCCACCGGGACAGGGCGTACTATGGCTACACCTTC
d_gene: NA; j_gene: TRBJ2-2; v_gene: TRBV28; abundance: NA; CDR3aa: CASSLRQGLGGELFF; CDR3nt: TGTGCCAGCAGTTTACGGCAGGGATTAGGCGGGGAGCTGTTTTTT
d_gene: NA; j_gene: TRBJ1-4; v_gene: TRBV18; abundance: NA; CDR3aa: CASSVGESNEKLFF; CDR3nt: TGTGCCAGCTCAGTAGGGGAATCGAATGAAAAACTGTTTTTT
d_gene: NA; j_gene: TRBJ2-7; v_gene: TRBV27; abundance: NA; CDR3aa: CASSRERGPYEQYF; CDR3nt: TGTGCCAGCAGCCGGGAGAGGGGGCCCTACGAGCAGTACTTC
d_gene: NA; j_gene: TRBJ1-1; v_gene: TRBV5-6; abundance: NA; CDR3aa: CASSFRNEAFF; CDR3nt: TGTGCCAGCAGCTTCCGAAATGAAGCTTTCTTT
d_gene: NA; j_gene: TRBJ2-5; v_gene: TRBV27; abundance: NA; CDR3aa: CASSLSSSETQYF; CDR3nt: TGTGCCAGCAGTCTATCATCTTCAGAGACCCAGTACTTC
d_gene: NA; j_gene: TRBJ2-7; v_gene: TRBV7-9; abundance: NA; CDR3aa: CASSETEYAHEQYF; CDR3nt: TGTGCCAGCAGCGAGACAGAATACGCCCACGAGCAGTACTTC
d_gene: NA; j_gene: TRBJ2-1; v_gene: TRBV27; abundance: NA; CDR3aa: CASSLRTPYNEQFF; CDR3nt: TGTGCCAGCAGCCTTCGGACACCCTACAATGAGCAGTTCTTC
d_gene: TRBD1; j_gene: TRBJ2-7; v_gene: TRBV5-1; abundance: once; CDR3aa: CASSPWDRRYEQYF; CDR3nt: TGCGCCAGCAGCCCCTGGGACAGGCGCTACGAGCAGTACTTC
d_gene: NA; j_gene: TRBJ2-1; v_gene: TRBV6-6; abundance: NA; CDR3aa: CASSSHPENEQFF; CDR3nt: TGTGCCAGCAGTAGTCACCCGGAGAATGAGCAGTTCTTC
d_gene: NA; j_gene: TRBJ2-2; v_gene: TRBV7-3; abundance: NA; CDR3aa: CASSLTSGTGELFF; CDR3nt: TGTGCCAGCAGCTTAACGTCAGGCACCGGGGAGCTGTTTTTT
d_gene: NA; j_gene: TRBJ1-1; v_gene: TRBV28; abundance: once; CDR3aa: CASSLSGGRGPEAFF; CDR3nt: TGTGCCAGCAGTTTATCCGGGGGGAGGGGCCCTGAAGCTTTCTTT
d_gene: TRBD1; j_gene: TRBJ2-7; v_gene: TRBV15; abundance: NA; CDR3aa: CATSSGQGDSYEQYF; CDR3nt: TGTGCCACCAGCAGCGGACAGGGAGACTCCTACGAGCAGTACTTC
d_gene: NA; j_gene: TRBJ2-7; v_gene: TRBV11-2; abundance: NA; CDR3aa: CASSTTYEQYF; CDR3nt: TGTGCCAGCAGCACGACCTACGAGCAGTACTTC
d_gene: TRBD2; j_gene: TRBJ2-3; v_gene: TRBV5-4; abundance: NA; CDR3aa: CASSDGLAGWDTQYF; CDR3nt: TGTGCCAGCAGCGACGGACTAGCGGGGTGGGATACGCAGTATTTT
d_gene: TRBD2; j_gene: TRBJ2-3; v_gene: TRBV27; abundance: NA; CDR3aa: CASTSYTGGTDTQYF; CDR3nt: TGTGCCAGCACATCCTATACGGGAGGAACAGATACGCAGTATTTT
d_gene: NA; j_gene: TRBJ1-6; v_gene: TRBV21-1; abundance: NA; CDR3aa: CASSKEGIDNSPLHF; CDR3nt: TGTGCCAGCAGCAAAGAGGGGATAGATAATTCACCCCTCCACTTT
d_gene: TRBD1; j_gene: TRBJ2-5; v_gene: TRBV27; abundance: NA; CDR3aa: CASWGQGFQETQYF; CDR3nt: TGTGCCAGCTGGGGACAGGGATTCCAAGAGACCCAGTACTTC
d_gene: TRBD1; j_gene: TRBJ2-7; v_gene: TRBV10-3; abundance: NA; CDR3aa: CAISESQGAEQYF; CDR3nt: TGTGCCATCAGTGAGTCGCAGGGGGCGGAACAGTACTTC
d_gene: NA; j_gene: TRBJ2-7; v_gene: TRBV7-2; abundance: NA; CDR3aa: CASSFQVAYEQYF; CDR3nt: TGTGCCAGCAGCTTTCAGGTTGCCTACGAGCAGTACTTC
d_gene: NA; j_gene: TRBJ2-5; v_gene: TRBV27; abundance: once; CDR3aa: CASRVEVASPPETQYF; CDR3nt: TGTGCCAGCAGAGTCGAAGTTGCTAGCCCCCCAGAGACCCAGTACTTC
d_gene: TRBD2; j_gene: TRBJ2-1; v_gene: TRBV2; abundance: NA; CDR3aa: CASSDASGLTAEQFF; CDR3nt: TGTGCCAGCAGTGATGCTAGCGGGTTAACTGCGGAGCAGTTCTTC
d_gene: NA; j_gene: TRBJ2-3; v_gene: TRBV3-1/TRBV3-2; abundance: few; CDR3aa: CASSQVEDTQYF; CDR3nt: TGTGCCAGCAGCCAAGTGGAAGATACGCAGTATTTT
d_gene: TRBD2; j_gene: TRBJ2-1; v_gene: TRBV9; abundance: NA; CDR3aa: CASSPGLAGEGEQFF; CDR3nt: TGTGCCAGCAGCCCGGGACTAGCGGGAGAAGGTGAGCAGTTCTTC
d_gene: NA; j_gene: TRBJ1-5; v_gene: TRBV7-8; abundance: few; CDR3aa: CASSSDMGGGENQPQHF; CDR3nt: TGTGCCAGCAGCTCAGATATGGGGGGTGGGGAAAATCAGCCCCAGCATTTT
d_gene: NA; j_gene: TRBJ2-3; v_gene: TRBV19; abundance: NA; CDR3aa: CASSTPVGGAGTDTQYF; CDR3nt: TGTGCCAGTAGTACTCCCGTTGGGGGCGCCGGGACAGATACGCAGTATTTT
d_gene: NA; j_gene: TRBJ2-7; v_gene: TRBV10-2; abundance: few; CDR3aa: CASSHIMDEQYF; CDR3nt: TGCGCCAGCAGCCACATTATGGACGAGCAGTACTTC
d_gene: NA; j_gene: TRBJ1-4; v_gene: TRBV6-6; abundance: few; CDR3aa: CASARQSNEKLFF; CDR3nt: TGTGCCAGCGCGCGTCAGAGTAATGAAAAACTGTTTTTT
d_gene: NA; j_gene: TRBJ1-4; v_gene: TRBV28; abundance: NA; CDR3aa: CASSFPKGSGEKLFF; CDR3nt: TGTGCCAGCTCCTTTCCGAAGGGTTCGGGGGAAAAACTGTTTTTT
d_gene: NA; j_gene: TRBJ1-1; v_gene: TRBV4-3; abundance: NA; CDR3aa: CASSLAGSMNTEAFF; CDR3nt: TGCGCCAGCAGCCTTGCCGGCAGCATGAACACTGAAGCTTTCTTT
d_gene: NA; j_gene: TRBJ1-2; v_gene: TRBV5-1; abundance: NA; CDR3aa: CASSPPGVEGYGYTF; CDR3nt: TGCGCCAGCAGCCCCCCGGGGGTGGAGGGCTATGGCTACACCTTC
d_gene: TRBD2; j_gene: TRBJ2-5; v_gene: TRBV18; abundance: NA; CDR3aa: CASSPRVTSRTQETQYF; CDR3nt: TGTGCCAGCTCACCACGTGTGACTAGCAGAACCCAAGAGACCCAGTACTTC
d_gene: TRBD2; j_gene: TRBJ2-1; v_gene: TRBV7-6; abundance: NA; CDR3aa: CASSYTTAGGINEQFF; CDR3nt: TGTGCCAGCAGCTATACTACAGCGGGGGGAATAAATGAGCAGTTCTTC
d_gene: TRBD1; j_gene: TRBJ1-2; v_gene: TRBV9; abundance: NA; CDR3aa: CASSVTGGWGYGYTF; CDR3nt: TGTGCCAGCAGCGTAACAGGGGGCTGGGGCTATGGCTACACCTTC
d_gene: NA; j_gene: TRBJ1-3; v_gene: TRBV6-5; abundance: NA; CDR3aa: CASSTTVAGNTIYF; CDR3nt: TGTGCCAGCAGTACGACAGTGGCCGGAAACACCATATATTTT
d_gene: NA; j_gene: TRBJ2-1; v_gene: TRBV6-5; abundance: NA; CDR3aa: CASLKDGTGTNEQFF; CDR3nt: TGTGCCAGCCTCAAGGACGGTACAGGTACGAATGAGCAGTTCTTC
d_gene: NA; j_gene: TRBJ2-2; v_gene: TRBV2; abundance: once; CDR3aa: CASSEGLENTGELFF; CDR3nt: TGTGCCAGCAGTGAGGGGTTGGAGAACACCGGGGAGCTGTTTTTT
d_gene: NA; j_gene: TRBJ2-3; v_gene: TRBV5-4; abundance: many; CDR3aa: CASSLQGDSTHTQYF; CDR3nt: TGTGCCAGCAGCCTTCAGGGGGACTCGACTCATACGCAGTATTTT